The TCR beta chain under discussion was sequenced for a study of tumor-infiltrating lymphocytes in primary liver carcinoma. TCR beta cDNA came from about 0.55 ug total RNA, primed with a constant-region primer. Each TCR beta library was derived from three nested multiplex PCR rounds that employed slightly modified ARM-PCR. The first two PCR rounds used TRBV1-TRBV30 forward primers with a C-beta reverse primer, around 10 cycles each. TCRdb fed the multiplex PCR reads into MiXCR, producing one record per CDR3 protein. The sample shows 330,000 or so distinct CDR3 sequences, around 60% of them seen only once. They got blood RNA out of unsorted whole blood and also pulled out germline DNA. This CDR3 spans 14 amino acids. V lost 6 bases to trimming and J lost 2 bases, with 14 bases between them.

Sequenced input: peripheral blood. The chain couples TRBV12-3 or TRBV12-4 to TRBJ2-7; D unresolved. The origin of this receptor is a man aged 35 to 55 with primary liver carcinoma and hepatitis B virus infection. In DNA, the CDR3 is TGTGCCAGCAGCGATGGAAAGGGCCCCTACGAGCAGTACTTC. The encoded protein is CASSDGKGPYEQYF.